The 20 T cell receptor beta chains below come from one sample, sequenced in a study of T-cell reconstitution after alpha-beta-depleted transplantation in children. Unique molecular identifiers were used in preparing the TCRbeta library. TCRdb processed the PCR reads anew with MiXCR; each CDR3 protein has one entry. The table shows approximately 800,000 distinct CDR3 sequences, with about 15% occurring only once. Sequenced here: PBMCs, mostly from graft donor cells, sampled 360 days after TCRalphabeta/CD19-depleted stem cell transplant. Receptors originate from a male patient younger than 18 who had a stem cell transplant for acute lymphoblastic leukemia, so the T cells may come from the graft donor.

There are a few counts of this clonotype. J is TRBJ2-7 and V is TRBV5-1, with a possible D match to TRBD2 (6 bases). V dropped 4 bases and J dropped 3 bases, with 17 bases sitting between them. The CDR3 is 15 residues long. CDR1 is SGHRS and CDR2 is YFSETQ in the germline V gene. The CDR3 sequence is CASSVRSRRDYEQYF. The CDR3 region has the DNA TGCGCCAGCAGCGTTAGGAGCCGGAGGGACTACGAGCAGTACTTC.

This clonotype was observed a few times. The rearrangement uses TRBV29-1 and TRBJ2-7, with a weak D call TRBD1 (6 bases). CDR3 size: 14 residues. Germline V gene data show CDR1 as SQVTM and CDR2 as ANQGSEA. V lost 1 base to trimming and J lost 2 bases, with 12 bases between them. The CDR3 protein is CSVEAVDRPYEQYF. The CDR3 coding sequence is TGCAGCGTTGAAGCCGTGGACAGACCCTACGAGCAGTACTTC.

The chain has TRBV29-1 and TRBJ2-5, with 9 bases matching TRBD2. CDR1 is SQVTM and CDR2 is ANQGSEA in the germline V gene. The CDR3 is 15 residues long. The J segment lost 5 bases and the V segment lost 3 bases, leaving 10 bases of the junction unmatched. CDR3 sequence: CSVDKSSGILETQYF. Written as DNA, the CDR3 is TGCAGCGTTGATAAGTCTAGCGGGATCCTCGAGACCCAGTACTTC.

In its sample, this clonotype was seen a few times. The chain employs TRBV10-3 and TRBJ2-1; a possible D gene is TRBD2 (6 bases). CDR1 ENHRY and CDR2 SYGVKD come from the germline V gene. The ends were cut back, 3 bases at V and 5 bases at J, with 17 bases in the middle. The CDR3 spans 16 residues. Here the CDR3 DNA reads TGTGCCATCAGTGATCGGGGACTCCCGGGGCACAATGAGCAGTTCTTC. The encoded protein is CAISDRGLPGHNEQFF.

This clonotype has a handful of counts. The V call is TRBV10-3, the J call TRBJ1-3, with TRBD1 as a possible D gene (6 bases). V was trimmed by 9 bases and J by 0 bases, leaving 15 bases between them. CDR3 size: 15 residues. Germline V gene sequence: CDR1 ENHRY, CDR2 SYGVKD. CDR3 residues: CAINPQGLSGNTIYF. CDR3 coding DNA: TGTGCCATAAACCCACAGGGACTCTCTGGAAACACCATATATTTT.

V and J are TRBV9 and TRBJ2-1; maybe TRBD2 (5 bases). V shed 0 bases and J shed 10 bases, with 5 bases lying between them. The CDR3 spans 11 residues. CDR1 and CDR2 (germline): SGDLS, YYNGEE. CDR3 sequence reads: CASSVGLEQFF. The CDR3 nucleotides are TGTGCCAGCAGCGTAGGACTAGAGCAGTTCTTC. The full variable domain, its missing parts supplied by reference TRBV9 and TRBJ2-1, is DSGVTQTPKHLITATGQRVTLRCSPRSGDLSVYWYQQSLDQGLQFLIQYYNGEERAKGNILERFSAQQFPDLHSELNLSSLELGDSALYFCASSVGLEQFFGPGTRLTVL.

V and J are TRBV4-2 and TRBJ2-2, with 12 nucleotides matching TRBD2. The CDR3 runs to 17 residues. The J segment lost 3 bases and the V segment lost 5 bases, leaving 7 bases of the junction unmatched. Germline V lookup: CDR1 LGHNA, CDR2 YNFKEQ. CDR3 bases: TGTGCCAGCAGCTATGGACTAGCGGGATCGGACACCGGGGAGCTGTTTTTT. Protein sequence: CASSYGLAGSDTGELFF.

This clonotype has only a few counts. The chain joins TRBV20-1 to TRBJ2-6; a possible D gene is TRBD1 (5 bases). CDR3 size: 15 residues. V was clipped by 0 bases and J by 2 bases, with 8 bases between them. Germline V gene data show CDR1 as DFQATT and CDR2 as SNEGSKA (reference sequence). This CDR3 reads CSARDVGPGANVLTF. The CDR3 bases are TGCAGTGCTAGAGATGTGGGGCCTGGGGCCAACGTCCTGACTTTC.

In this sample, this clonotype turned up once. The V call is TRBV16, the J call TRBJ2-1; possibly TRBD1 for D (5 bases). Deletions cut 4 bases from V and 1 base from J, with 14 bases between. CDR3 size: 16 residues. CDR1 and CDR2 (germline): KGHSY, FQNENV. CDR3 DNA: TGTGCCAGCAGCCTCGATGACAGAATATCCTACAATGAGCAGTTCTTC. Amino acid sequence: CASSLDDRISYNEQFF.

CDR3 region: CASSVSGSGEQYF. As DNA, the CDR3 is TGTGCCAGCAGTGTTAGCGGGAGTGGGGAGCAGTACTTC. This chain connects TRBV6-2 or TRBV6-3 to TRBJ2-7, with 9 nucleotides matching TRBD2. From germline, CDR1 is MNHEY and CDR2 SVGEGT. The CDR3 loop spans 13 amino acids. V gave up 5 bases and J gave up 7 bases; unmatched junction bases: 6.

The V gene is TRBV5-1, the J gene TRBJ2-7; no firm D call. V was pared by 4 bases and J by 4 bases, with 12 bases between. Germline CDR1 and CDR2: SGHRS and YFSETQ. The CDR3 spans 13 residues. Written as DNA, the CDR3 is TGCGCCAGCAGCACCGACCCCCAATACGAGCAGTACTTC. As protein: CASSTDPQYEQYF.

The chain links TRBV7-3 to TRBJ2-7; tentative D call: TRBD2 (6 bases). Trimming took off 0 bases at V and 5 bases at J, with 8 bases between the two ends. Germline V CDR1 and CDR2: SGHTA, FQGTGA. This CDR3 region has 13 residues. The CDR3 here is CASSLTSGHEQYF. DNA for the CDR3: TGTGCCAGCAGCTTAACAAGCGGGCACGAGCAGTACTTC.

The chain has TRBV4-1 and TRBJ1-1; TRBD1 is a possible D gene (6 bases). Looked up from germline, CDR1 is MGHRA and CDR2 is YSYEKL. Trimming took off 6 bases at V and 1 base at J, with 12 bases between the two ends. The CDR3 consists of 14 residues. The CDR3 nucleotides read TGCGCCAGCAGATTGCTCAGGGGGAACACTGAAGCTTTCTTT. It codes for CASRLLRGNTEAFF.

This rearrangement joins TRBV3-1 to TRBJ2-5; D perhaps matches TRBD2 (6 bases). The CDR3 spans 14 residues. Trimming removed 1 base at V and 7 bases at J, with 13 bases between. The V gene's germline CDR1 is LGHDT and CDR2 YNNKEL (reference sequence). Written as DNA, the CDR3 is TGTGCCAGCAGCCAAGTCGGCTGGGGAGGGACCCAGTACTTC. The encoded protein is CASSQVGWGGTQYF.

This clonotype was counted a few times. J is TRBJ2-1 and V is TRBV10-3; 10 bases map to TRBD2. The germline V gene encodes CDR1 ENHRY and CDR2 SYGVKD. The V gene end was trimmed by 4 bases and the J gene end by 7 bases; junction bases not matched to a gene: 10. This CDR3 is 16 amino acids long. For the CDR3, the DNA is TGTGCCATCAGTGGTGATTGGCTAGCGGGAGCGAATGAGCAGTTCTTC. The encoded protein is CAISGDWLAGANEQFF.

At least ten counts were recorded for this clonotype. The gene calls are TRBV11-2 and TRBJ2-1; D possibly uses TRBD1 or TRBD2 (5 bases each). The CDR3 has 12 amino acids. V gave up 8 bases and J gave up 8 bases, with 13 bases separating them. The germline V gene has CDR1 SGHAT and CDR2 FQNNGV. CDR3 in DNA: TGTGCCAGCCGAGAGGGGTTCGATGAGCAGTTCTTC. Translating it yields CASREGFDEQFF.

This clonotype has just a few counts. This chain uses TRBV27 with TRBJ2-7, with 9 bases aligning to TRBD1. After removal of 2 bases from V and 0 bases from J, the junction contained 2 bases not matched to a gene. The CDR3 is 15 amino acids. Germline-derived CDR1 and CDR2 are MNHEY and SMNVEV (reference sequence). CDR3 sequence reads: CASSLTGQGSYEQYF. The CDR3, as DNA: TGTGCCAGCAGTTTAACGGGACAGGGCTCCTACGAGCAGTACTTC.

The chain uses TRBV25-1 and TRBJ2-7; 7 nucleotides agree with TRBD2. With V trimmed by 3 bases and J by 0 bases, 11 bases remained unmatched. The CDR3 loop spans 17 amino acids. Per the germline V gene, CDR1 is MGHDK and CDR2 is SYGVNS. The CDR3 region has the DNA TGTGCCAGCAGTGATCTGAGTAGCGGGCCCAGCTCCTACGAGCAGTACTTC. This translates into CASSDLSSGPSSYEQYF.

This clonotype came up a few times. V gene TRBV7-2 combines with J gene TRBJ2-1, with 12 bases that match TRBD2. Germline trimming cut 4 bases from V and 0 bases from J; bases unmatched to any gene: 1. This CDR3 region has 16 residues. Per germline, CDR1 SGHTA and CDR2 FQGNSA. CDR3 protein: CASSSSGRVSYNEQFF. CDR3 nucleotide sequence: TGTGCCAGCAGCTCTAGCGGGAGGGTCTCCTACAATGAGCAGTTCTTC.

This clonotype has only a few counts. V and J are TRBV7-9 and TRBJ1-1; 9 positions agree with TRBD1. The germline CDR1 and CDR2 sequences are SEHNR and FQNEAQ (reference sequence). This CDR3 comprises 17 residues. Trimming at V came to 5 bases and at J to 1 base, leaving 11 bases not matched to a gene. CDR3 bases: TGTGCCAGCAGCCATCCGTACAGGGGGCTTGGGAACACTGAAGCTTTCTTT. Protein: CASSHPYRGLGNTEAFF.